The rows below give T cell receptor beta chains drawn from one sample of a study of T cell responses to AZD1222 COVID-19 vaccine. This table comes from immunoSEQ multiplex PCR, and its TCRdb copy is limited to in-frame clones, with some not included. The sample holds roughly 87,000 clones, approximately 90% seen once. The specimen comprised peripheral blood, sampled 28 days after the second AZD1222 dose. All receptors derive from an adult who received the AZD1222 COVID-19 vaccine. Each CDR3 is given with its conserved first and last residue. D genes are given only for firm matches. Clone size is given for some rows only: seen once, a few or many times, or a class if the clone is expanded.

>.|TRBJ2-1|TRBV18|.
CASSPNGGANEQFF
TGTGCCAGCTCACCAAATGGGGGGGCTAATGAGCAGTTCTTC
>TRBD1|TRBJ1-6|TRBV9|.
CASSGGTADNSPLHF
TGTGCCAGCAGCGGCGGGACAGCCGATAATTCACCCCTCCACTTT
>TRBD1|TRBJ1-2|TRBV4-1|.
CASSQYDRAYGYTF
TGCGCCAGCAGTCAATACGACAGGGCGTACGGCTACACCTTC
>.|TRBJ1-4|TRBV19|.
CASSIGGKKLFF
TGTGCCAGTAGTATTGGGGGGAAAAAACTGTTTTTT
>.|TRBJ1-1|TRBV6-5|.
CASSRTFEAFF
TGTGCCAGCAGTCGGACGTTTGAAGCTTTCTTT
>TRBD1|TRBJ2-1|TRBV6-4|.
CASSEGQGAHNEQFF
TGTGCCAGCAGTGAAGGGCAGGGGGCCCACAATGAGCAGTTCTTC
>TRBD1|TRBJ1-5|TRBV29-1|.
CSVGQGAAQPQHF
TGCAGCGTTGGCCAGGGGGCGGCTCAGCCCCAGCATTTT
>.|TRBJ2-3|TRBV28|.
CASSYRVGTDTQYF
TGTGCCAGCAGTTACAGGGTGGGGACAGATACGCAGTATTTT
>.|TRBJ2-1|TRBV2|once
CASSPRQGGRDEQFF
TGTGCCAGCAGTCCACGACAGGGAGGGAGGGATGAGCAGTTCTTC
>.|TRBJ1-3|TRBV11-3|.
CASSLDRGRLVSLSGNTIYF
TGTGCCAGCAGCTTAGATCGGGGCCGTCTGGTCTCGCTCTCTGGAAACACCATATATTTT
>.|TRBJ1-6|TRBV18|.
CASSPKEEGIIGSPLHF
TGTGCCAGCTCACCCAAGGAGGAGGGGATAATTGGGTCACCCCTCCACTTT
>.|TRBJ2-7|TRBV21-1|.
CASRGEQTYEQYF
TGTGCCAGCAGGGGAGAGCAGACCTACGAGCAGTACTTC
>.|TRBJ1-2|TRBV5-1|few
CASSPRTDYGYTF
TGCGCCAGCAGCCCCCGGACAGATTATGGCTACACCTTC
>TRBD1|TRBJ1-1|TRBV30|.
CAWSVLIGTGGPEAFF
TGTGCCTGGAGTGTACTAATAGGGACAGGGGGACCTGAAGCTTTCTTT
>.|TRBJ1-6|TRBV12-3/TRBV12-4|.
CASRGFVGSPLHF
TGTGCCAGCAGGGGATTTGTAGGTTCACCCCTCCACTTT
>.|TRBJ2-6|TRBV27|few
CASTTGSGWSSGANVLTF
TGTGCCAGCACCACAGGATCCGGTTGGAGCTCTGGGGCCAACGTCCTGACTTTC
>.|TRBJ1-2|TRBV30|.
CAWSVTAHMGGYTF
TGTGCCTGGAGTGTAACAGCCCACATGGGGGGCTACACCTTC